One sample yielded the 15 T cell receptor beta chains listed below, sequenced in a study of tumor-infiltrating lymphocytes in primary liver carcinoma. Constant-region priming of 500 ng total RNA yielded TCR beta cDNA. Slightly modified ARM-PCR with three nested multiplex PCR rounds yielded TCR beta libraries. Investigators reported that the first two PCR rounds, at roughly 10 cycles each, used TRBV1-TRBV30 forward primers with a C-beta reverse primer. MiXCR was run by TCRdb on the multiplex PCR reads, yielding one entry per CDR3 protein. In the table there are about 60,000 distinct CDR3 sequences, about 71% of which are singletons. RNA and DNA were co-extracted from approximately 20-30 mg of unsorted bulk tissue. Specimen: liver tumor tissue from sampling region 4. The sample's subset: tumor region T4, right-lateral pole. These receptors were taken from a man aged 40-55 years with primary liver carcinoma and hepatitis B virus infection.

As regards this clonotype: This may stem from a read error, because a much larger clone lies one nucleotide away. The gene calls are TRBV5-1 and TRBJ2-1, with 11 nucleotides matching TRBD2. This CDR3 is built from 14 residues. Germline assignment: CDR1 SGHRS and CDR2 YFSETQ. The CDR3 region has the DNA TGCGACAGCTCTCTTCTAGCGGGAGGTTATGAGCAGTTCTTC. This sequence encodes CDSSLLAGGYEQFF.

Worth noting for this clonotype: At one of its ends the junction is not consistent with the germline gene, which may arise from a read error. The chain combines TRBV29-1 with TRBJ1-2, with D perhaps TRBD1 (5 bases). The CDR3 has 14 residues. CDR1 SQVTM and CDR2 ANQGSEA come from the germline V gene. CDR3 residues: CGAEAEEGVDGYSF. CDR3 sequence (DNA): TGCGGCGCTGAAGCGGAAGAAGGGGTGGATGGCTACAGCTTC.

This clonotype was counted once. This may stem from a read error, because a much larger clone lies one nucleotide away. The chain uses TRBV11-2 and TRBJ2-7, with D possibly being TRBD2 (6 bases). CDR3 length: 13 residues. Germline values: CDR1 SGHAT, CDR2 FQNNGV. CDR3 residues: CVSSLSERVQQYF. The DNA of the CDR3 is TGTGTCAGCAGCTTAAGTGAGCGGGTCCAGCAGTACTTC.

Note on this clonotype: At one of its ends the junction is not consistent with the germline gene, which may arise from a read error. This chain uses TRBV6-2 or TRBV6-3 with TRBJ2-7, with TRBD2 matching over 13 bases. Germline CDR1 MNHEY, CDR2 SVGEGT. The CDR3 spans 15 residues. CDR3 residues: CARRQGLAGSSEQYF. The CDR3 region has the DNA TGTGCCCGCAGACAGGGACTAGCGGGATCAAGCGAGCAGTACTTC.

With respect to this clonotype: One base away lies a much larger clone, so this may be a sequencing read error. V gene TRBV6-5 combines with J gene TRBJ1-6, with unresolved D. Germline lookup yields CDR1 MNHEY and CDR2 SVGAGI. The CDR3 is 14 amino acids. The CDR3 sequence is CAGSYTVYNSPLHF. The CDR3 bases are TGTGCCGGCAGTTATACGGTCTATAATTCACCCCTCCACTTT.

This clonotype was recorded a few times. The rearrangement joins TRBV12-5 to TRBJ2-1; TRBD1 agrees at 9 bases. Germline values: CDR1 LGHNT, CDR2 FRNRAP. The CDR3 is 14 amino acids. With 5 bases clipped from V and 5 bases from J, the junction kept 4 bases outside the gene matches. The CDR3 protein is CASGRDRVNNEQFF. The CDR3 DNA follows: TGTGCTAGTGGTCGGGACAGGGTTAACAATGAGCAGTTCTTC.

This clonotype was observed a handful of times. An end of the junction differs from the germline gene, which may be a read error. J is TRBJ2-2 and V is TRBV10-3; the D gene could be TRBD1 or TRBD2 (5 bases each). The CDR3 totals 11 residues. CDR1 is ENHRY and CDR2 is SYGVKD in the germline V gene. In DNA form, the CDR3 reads TGTGCCGTCAGTGGGACCGGGGAGCTCTTTTTT. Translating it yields CAVSGTGELFF.

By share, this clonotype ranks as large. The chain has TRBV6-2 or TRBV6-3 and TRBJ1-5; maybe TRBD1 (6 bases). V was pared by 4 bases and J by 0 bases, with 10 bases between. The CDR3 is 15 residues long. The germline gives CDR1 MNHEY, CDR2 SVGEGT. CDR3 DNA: TGTGCCAGCAGTTTGGACAGTTATAGCAATCAGCCCCAGCATTTT. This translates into CASSLDSYSNQPQHF.

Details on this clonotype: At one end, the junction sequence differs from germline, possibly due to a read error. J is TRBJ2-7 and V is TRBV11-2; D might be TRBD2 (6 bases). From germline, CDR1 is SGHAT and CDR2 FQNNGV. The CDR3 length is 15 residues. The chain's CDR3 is CVSSLNPGLSYKQYF. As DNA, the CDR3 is TGTGTCAGCAGCCTAAATCCGGGACTGTCCTACAAGCAATACTTC. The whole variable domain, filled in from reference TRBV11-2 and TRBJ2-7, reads EAGVAQSPRYKIIEKRQSVAFWCNPISGHATLYWYQQILGQGPKLLIQFQNNGVVDDSQLPKDRFSAERLKGVDSTLKIQPAKLEDSAVYLCVSSLNPGLSYKQYFGPGTRLTVT.

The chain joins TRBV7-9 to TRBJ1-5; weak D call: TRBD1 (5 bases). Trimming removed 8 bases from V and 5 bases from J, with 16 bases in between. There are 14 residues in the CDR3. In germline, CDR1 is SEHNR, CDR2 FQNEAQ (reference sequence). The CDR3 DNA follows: TGTGCCAGCCAGGGCAGAGGGAACTATCAGCCCCAGCATTTT. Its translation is CASQGRGNYQPQHF.

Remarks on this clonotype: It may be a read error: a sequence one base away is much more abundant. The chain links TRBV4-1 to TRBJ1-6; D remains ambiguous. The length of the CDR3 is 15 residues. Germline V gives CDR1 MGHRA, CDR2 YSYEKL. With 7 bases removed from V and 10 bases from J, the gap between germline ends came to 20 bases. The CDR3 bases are TGCGCCAGCAACCCCAAGAGGGATTCCAAATCACCCCTCCACTTT. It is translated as CASNPKRDSKSPLHF.

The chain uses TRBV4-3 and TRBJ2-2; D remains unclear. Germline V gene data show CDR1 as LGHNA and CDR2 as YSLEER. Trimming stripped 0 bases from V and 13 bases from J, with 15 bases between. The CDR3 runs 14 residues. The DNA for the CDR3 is TGCGCCAGCAGCCAAGATTGGGCCGCCGGGTGGCTGTTTTTT. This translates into CASSQDWAAGWLFF.

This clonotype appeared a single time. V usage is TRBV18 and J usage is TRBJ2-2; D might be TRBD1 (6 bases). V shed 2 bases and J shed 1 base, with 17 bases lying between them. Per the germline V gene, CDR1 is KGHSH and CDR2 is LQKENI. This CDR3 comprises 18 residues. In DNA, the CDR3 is TGTGCCAGCTCACCAATTCCACCTAGGACAGTGAACACCGGGGAGCTGTTTTTT. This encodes CASSPIPPRTVNTGELFF.

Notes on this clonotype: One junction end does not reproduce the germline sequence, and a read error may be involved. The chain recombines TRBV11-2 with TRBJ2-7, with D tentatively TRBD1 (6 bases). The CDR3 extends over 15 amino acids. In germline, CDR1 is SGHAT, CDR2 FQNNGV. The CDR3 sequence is CASTLRWTEENEQYF. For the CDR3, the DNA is TGTGCCAGTACCTTACGATGGACAGAGGAAAACGAACAGTACTTC.

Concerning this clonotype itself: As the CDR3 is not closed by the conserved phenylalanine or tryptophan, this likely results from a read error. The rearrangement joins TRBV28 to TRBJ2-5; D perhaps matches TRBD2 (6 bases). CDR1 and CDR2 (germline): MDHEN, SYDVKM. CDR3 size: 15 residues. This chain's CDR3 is CASSPGAAYQETQYS. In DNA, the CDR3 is TGTGCTAGCAGTCCGGGAGCAGCGTACCAAGAGACCCAGTACTCC.